The source of this T cell receptor beta chain is a study of blood T cell repertoires in COVID-19. Background on the study: Spain, Italy and the United States supplied samples that represented acute and convalescent COVID-19. In each case, the material was cDNA or gDNA derived from T cells, B-cell-depleted T cells, or PBMCs.

Authors' analysis steps: From reference gene primer amplification, estimates of nucleated cell counts were derived. Sequencing used immunoSEQ multiplex PCR; TCRdb keeps in-frame clones, though not all of them. From that table come the V and J calls and clone size; the DNA was used to work out D and trimming. The sample includes fewer than 80,000 clones, more than 75% of them seen just once. Germline V CDR1 and CDR2: LNHDA, SQIVND (reference sequence). V lost 2 bases to trimming and J lost 0 bases; unmatched junction nucleotides: 7. The CDR3 has 16 residues. The chain combines TRBV19 with TRBJ2-7; TRBD1 matches 7 bases. The sequence came from a man between 70 and 80 years old with acute or convalescent COVID-19. Material for sequencing was peripheral blood. This CDR3 reads CASSISSRQGSYEQYF. CDR3 DNA: TGTGCCAGTAGTATAAGTTCCCGACAGGGCTCCTACGAGCAGTACTTC.